The T cell receptor (beta chain) described here comes from a study of blood T cells in healthy people across ages. Turning to this clonotype: Its antigen is unknown. Being one base from a much bigger clone, this may be a read error.

General study points: Measured against age, TCR beta diversity per million T cells decreased in a roughly linear manner. It was held that the diversity estimates obtained from one million T cells were underestimates.

They isolated at least 6 million PBMCs from each sample. PCR was performed a second time for 7 to 11 cycles using a sample-barcoded 5' primer and a J-beta primer mix. Sequencing yielded, for each sample, at least 3 million paired-end reads carrying CDR3. TCRdb ran MiXCR on the 5' RACE reads and lists one entry per CDR3 protein. This sample yields 650,000 to 800,000 distinct CDR3 sequences, of which 45% to 60% are seen a single time; roughly 13% belongs to the top ten. The CDR3 contains 16 residues. Per germline, CDR1 DFQATT and CDR2 SNEGSKA (reference sequence). Material: blood. The chain recombines TRBV20-1 with TRBJ2-3; 10 bases are a match to TRBD2. This TCR derives from an elderly woman in good health. The CDR3 sequence: CSAREGVAGGTDMQYF. The CDR3 region has the DNA TGCAGTGCTAGAGAGGGGGTAGCGGGAGGCACAGATATGCAGTATTTT.